This T cell receptor beta chain is drawn from a study of blood T cell repertoires in COVID-19. For the study at large: Samples representing acute and convalescent COVID-19 were sourced from the United States, Italy and Spain. PBMCs, B-cell-depleted T cells, or T cells provided the cDNA or gDNA that made up the material.

V was pared by 4 bases and J by 0 bases, with 2 bases of the junction left unmatched. Germline values: CDR1 LGHDT, CDR2 YNNKEL (reference sequence). The CDR3 runs to 16 residues. In the original processing: The assay estimated nucleated cells by amplifying reference gene primers. Clones were read by immunoSEQ multiplex PCR, and TCRdb kept only the in-frame ones, dropping some. The V and J calls and clone size are taken from that table; D and trimming were inferred from the DNA. This sample has about 120,000 clones; 65% to 80% occur once, and the top ten carry 2% to 3%. The sequenced sample consisted of peripheral blood. The V gene is TRBV3-1 (or the pseudogene TRBV3-2), the J gene TRBJ2-5, with 13 bases aligning to TRBD2. The sequence derives from a man in his fifties or sixties with acute or convalescent COVID-19. CDR3 DNA: TGTGCCAGCAGCCCCGGGACTAGCGGGGACCAAGAGACCCAGTACTTC. The encoded protein is CASSPGTSGDQETQYF.